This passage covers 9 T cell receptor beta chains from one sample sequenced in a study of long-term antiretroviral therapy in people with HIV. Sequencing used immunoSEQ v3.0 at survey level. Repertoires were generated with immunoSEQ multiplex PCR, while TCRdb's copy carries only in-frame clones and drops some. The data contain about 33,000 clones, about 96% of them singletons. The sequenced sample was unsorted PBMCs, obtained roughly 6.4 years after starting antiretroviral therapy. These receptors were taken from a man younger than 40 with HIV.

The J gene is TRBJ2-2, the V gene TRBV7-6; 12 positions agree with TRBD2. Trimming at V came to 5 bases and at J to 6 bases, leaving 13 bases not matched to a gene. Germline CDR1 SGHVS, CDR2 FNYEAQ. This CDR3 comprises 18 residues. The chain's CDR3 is CASSPLASGGAGSGELFF. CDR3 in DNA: TGTGCCAGCAGCCCCCTCGCTAGCGGGGGGGCCGGGTCCGGGGAGCTGTTTTTT. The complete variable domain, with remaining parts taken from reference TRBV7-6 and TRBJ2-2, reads GAGVSQSPRYKVTKRGQDVALRCDPISGHVSLYWYRQALGQGPEFLTYFNYEAQQDKSGLPNDRFSAERPEGSISTLTIQRTEQRDSAMYRCASSPLASGGAGSGELFFGEGSRLTVL.

As DNA, the CDR3 is TGTGCCATCAGTGAAGGGGGGGAATATCAGCCCCAGCATTTT. Its translation: CAISEGGEYQPQHF. The chain employs TRBV10-3 and TRBJ1-5; weak D call: TRBD1 (6 bases). V gave up 3 bases and J gave up 5 bases, with 11 bases separating them. The length of the CDR3 is 14 residues. The V gene's germline CDR1 is ENHRY and CDR2 SYGVKD.

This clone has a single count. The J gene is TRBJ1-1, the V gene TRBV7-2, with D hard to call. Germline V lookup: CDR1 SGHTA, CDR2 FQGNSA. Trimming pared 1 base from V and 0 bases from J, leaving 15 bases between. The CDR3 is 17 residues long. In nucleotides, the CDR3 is TGTGCCAGCAGCTTAGAAAGCCAGGCCGCTTTGAACACTGAAGCTTTCTTT. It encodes CASSLESQAALNTEAFF.

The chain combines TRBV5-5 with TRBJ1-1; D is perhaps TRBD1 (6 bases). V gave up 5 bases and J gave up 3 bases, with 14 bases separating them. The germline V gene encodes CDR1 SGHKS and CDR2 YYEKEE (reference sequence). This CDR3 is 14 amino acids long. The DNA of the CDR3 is TGTGCCAGCAGGGTGGCTAGGGGGGACACTGAAGCTTTCTTT. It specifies CASRVARGDTEAFF.

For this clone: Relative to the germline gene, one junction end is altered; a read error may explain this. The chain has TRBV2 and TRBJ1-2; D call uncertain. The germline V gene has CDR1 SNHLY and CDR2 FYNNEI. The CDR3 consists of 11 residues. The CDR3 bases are TGTGCCAGCAGTGACGGACCATCGGTGGCCTTC. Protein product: CASSDGPSVAF.

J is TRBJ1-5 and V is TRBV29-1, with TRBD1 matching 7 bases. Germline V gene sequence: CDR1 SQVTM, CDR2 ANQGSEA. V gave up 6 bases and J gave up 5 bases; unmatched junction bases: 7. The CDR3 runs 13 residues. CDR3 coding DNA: TGCAGCGTCCAACAGGGGCGTGATCAGCCCCAGCATTTT. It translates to CSVQQGRDQPQHF.

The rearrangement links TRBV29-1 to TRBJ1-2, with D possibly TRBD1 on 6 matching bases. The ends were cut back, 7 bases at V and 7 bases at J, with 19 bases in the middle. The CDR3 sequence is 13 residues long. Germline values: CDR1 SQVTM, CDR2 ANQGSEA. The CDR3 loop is CSAGGGRGTGYTF. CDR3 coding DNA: TGCAGCGCCGGAGGGGGGCGGGGAACTGGCTACACCTTC.

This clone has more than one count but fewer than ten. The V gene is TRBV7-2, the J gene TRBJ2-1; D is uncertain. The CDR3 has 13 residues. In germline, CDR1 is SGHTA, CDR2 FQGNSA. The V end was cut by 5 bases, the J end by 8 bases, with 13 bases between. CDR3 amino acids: CASSPVVRYEQFF. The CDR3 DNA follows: TGTGCCAGCAGCCCCGTCGTTCGATATGAGCAGTTCTTC. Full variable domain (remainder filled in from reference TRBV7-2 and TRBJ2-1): GAGVSQSPSNKVTEKGKDVELRCDPISGHTALYWYRQSLGQGLEFLIYFQGNSAPDKSGLPSDRFSAERTGGSVSTLTIQRTQQEDSAVYLCASSPVVRYEQFFGPGTRLTVL.

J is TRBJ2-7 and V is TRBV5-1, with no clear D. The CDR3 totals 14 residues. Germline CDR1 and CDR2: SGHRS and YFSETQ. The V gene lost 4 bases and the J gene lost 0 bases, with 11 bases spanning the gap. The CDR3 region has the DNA TGCGCCAGCAGCACCGATGCTCGCTCCTACGAGCAGTACTTC. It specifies CASSTDARSYEQYF.